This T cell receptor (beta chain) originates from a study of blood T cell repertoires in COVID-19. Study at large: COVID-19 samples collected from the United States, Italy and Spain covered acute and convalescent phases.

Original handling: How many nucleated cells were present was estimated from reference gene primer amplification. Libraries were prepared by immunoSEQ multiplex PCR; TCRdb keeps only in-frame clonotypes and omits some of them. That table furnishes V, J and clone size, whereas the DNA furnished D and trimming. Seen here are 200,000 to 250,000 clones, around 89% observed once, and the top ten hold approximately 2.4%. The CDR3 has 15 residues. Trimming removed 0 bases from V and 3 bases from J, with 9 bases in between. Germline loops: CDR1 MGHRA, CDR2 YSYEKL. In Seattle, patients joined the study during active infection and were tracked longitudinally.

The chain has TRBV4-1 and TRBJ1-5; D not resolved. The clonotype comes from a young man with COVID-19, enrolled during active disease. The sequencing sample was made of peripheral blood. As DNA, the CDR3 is TGCGCCAGCAGCCAAGAGGCCTCGATCAATCAGCCCCAGCATTTT. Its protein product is CASSQEASINQPQHF.